Below are 24 T cell receptor beta chains sequenced from a single sample in a study of T cell repertoires in cytomegalovirus infection. What these receptors recognize is not known. TCRdb passed the reads through MiXCR, listing each CDR3 protein once. This repertoire shows about 470,000 distinct CDR3 sequences, roughly 46% found once; its top ten account for around 45%. The sequences come from cultured PBMCs, collected from culture after CMV antigen stimulation. These receptors were collected from a human donor in good health (CMV status not recorded). Some clones in this sample may be carry-over from other donors' samples.

This clonotype was seen at least ten times. This rearrangement joins TRBV7-2 to TRBJ2-1; TRBD2 matches at 10 bases. V dropped 1 base and J dropped 7; count of bases not matched to a gene: 1. The CDR3 covers 14 residues. Germline V gene sequence: CDR1 SGHTA, CDR2 FQGNSA. The CDR3 region has the DNA TGTGCCAGCAGCTTAGGGACTAGCGGTAATGAGCAGTTCTTC. Translated, it gives CASSLGTSGNEQFF.

CDR3: CASQIGQLNTIYF. The CDR3 DNA sequence: TGTGCCAGCCAGATCGGACAGTTGAACACCATATATTTT. V usage is TRBV6-1 and J usage is TRBJ1-3; the D gene is possibly TRBD1 (6 bases). CDR1 and CDR2 (germline): MNHNS, SASEGT. This CDR3 comprises 13 residues. The ends were cut back, 8 bases at V and 7 bases at J, with 15 bases in the middle.

The table lists this clonotype with a count of one. This chain uses TRBV27 with TRBJ1-3; D is uncertain. From germline, CDR1 is MNHEY and CDR2 SMNVEV (reference sequence). The V and J ends lost 6 bases and 5 bases respectively, with 11 bases between them. The CDR3 is 13 amino acids. As DNA, the CDR3 is TGTGCCAGCAGGGGTAGGGCTAGAAACACCATATATTTT. Protein product: CASRGRARNTIYF.

The chain employs TRBV6-2 or TRBV6-3 and TRBJ2-5, with 10 bases lining up with TRBD1. Germline V gives CDR1 MNHEY, CDR2 SVGEGT. V was pared by 6 bases and J by 5 bases, with 6 bases of the junction left unmatched. The length of the CDR3 is 14 residues. The CDR3: CASRRTGGAETQYF. In DNA, the CDR3 is TGTGCCAGCAGACGGACAGGGGGGGCGGAGACCCAGTACTTC.

This clonotype showed up just a few times. The chain recombines TRBV27 with TRBJ1-2; D unclear. Germline V lookup: CDR1 MNHEY, CDR2 SMNVEV (reference sequence). This CDR3 is 13 amino acids long. The V end lost 6 bases, the J end lost 0 bases, and 8 bases lay between the germline ends. The CDR3 spells CASSPRANYGYTF. The CDR3 DNA sequence: TGTGCCAGCAGCCCACGGGCTAACTATGGCTACACCTTC.

This clonotype was seen only a few times. The genes are TRBV12-3 or TRBV12-4 and TRBJ2-1; a possible D gene is TRBD2 (7 bases). The CDR3 is made up of 17 amino acids. Trimming took 5 bases from V and 0 from J, leaving 17 bases between them. CDR3 sequence: CASSGGASGVSYNEQFF. CDR3 nucleotides: TGTGCCAGCAGTGGGGGGGCAAGCGGGGTCTCCTACAATGAGCAGTTCTTC.

The V and J genes are TRBV5-5 and TRBJ2-4; 7 bases are a match to TRBD2. CDR1 and CDR2 from the germline V gene are SGHKS and YYEKEE (reference sequence). V gave up 4 bases and J gave up 11 bases; unmatched junction bases: 12. The CDR3 covers 14 residues. For the CDR3, the DNA is TGTGCCAGCAGCCAACAACCTACGACTAGCCTTCAGTACTTC. The encoded protein is CASSQQPTTSLQYF.

V usage is TRBV28 and J usage is TRBJ2-2; D gene uncertain. This CDR3 contains 13 residues. CDR1 is MDHEN and CDR2 is SYDVKM in the germline V gene. V was pared by 10 bases and J by 4 bases, with 13 bases between. This chain's CDR3 is CATRAPSTGELFF. The DNA for the CDR3 is TGTGCCACCCGGGCCCCCTCCACCGGGGAGCTGTTTTTT.

V usage is TRBV2 and J usage is TRBJ2-6, with 7 bases that match TRBD1. The CDR3 covers 15 residues. V gave up 5 bases and J gave up 0 bases; unmatched junction bases: 1. Per germline, CDR1 SNHLY and CDR2 FYNNEI. CDR3 loop: CASSRQGSGANVLTF. CDR3 nucleotide sequence: TGTGCCAGCAGTCGACAGGGCTCTGGGGCCAACGTCCTGACTTTC.

This clonotype has just a few counts. The V and J genes are TRBV7-1 and TRBJ2-7; D is possibly TRBD1 (6 bases). TRBV7-1 is assigned to the ORF class and has an uncertain function. V lost 5 bases to trimming and J lost 2 bases, with 13 bases between them. CDR3 length: 14 amino acids. CDR3 protein: CASSPVDRTYEQYF. The CDR3 nucleotides are TGTGCCAGCAGCCCGGTGGACAGAACCTACGAGCAGTACTTC.

This clonotype came up once. V is TRBV4-3 and J is TRBJ2-3, with 7 bases that match TRBD1. V was pared by 4 bases and J by 4 bases, with 5 bases of the junction left unmatched. This CDR3 contains 14 residues. Germline-derived CDR1 and CDR2 are LGHNA and YSLEER. The DNA of the CDR3 is TGCGCCAGCAGCCGAGGACAGGTAGCAGATACGCAGTATTTT. Translation: CASSRGQVADTQYF.

This chain joins TRBV6-2 or TRBV6-3 and TRBJ2-1; no clear D. The V gene's germline CDR1 is MNHEY and CDR2 SVGEGT. The CDR3 runs 12 residues. The V end was cut by 2 bases, the J end by 8 bases, with 7 bases between. For the CDR3, the DNA is TGTGCCAGCAGTTACATAGAAGATGAGCAGTTCTTC. Protein: CASSYIEDEQFF.

CDR3 protein: CSAYPVGTGGYEQYF. In nucleotides, the CDR3 is TGCAGTGCGTATCCCGTAGGGACAGGGGGGTACGAGCAGTACTTC. The chain uses TRBV20-1 and TRBJ2-7; 11 bases map to TRBD1. Germline CDR1 is DFQATT and CDR2 is SNEGSKA (reference sequence). The CDR3 is 15 residues long. Germline trimming cut 6 bases from V and 4 bases from J; bases unmatched to any gene: 11.

V usage is TRBV28 and J usage is TRBJ1-3; D gene ambiguous. V was shortened by 0 bases and J by 0 bases, with 6 bases between the two germline ends. The CDR3 extends over 15 amino acids. Germline V gives CDR1 MDHEN, CDR2 SYDVKM. This CDR3 reads CASSLWDGSGNTIYF. The DNA of the CDR3 is TGTGCCAGCAGTTTATGGGACGGCTCTGGAAACACCATATATTTT.

The chain employs TRBV3-1 and TRBJ2-2; D not certain. Germline V gene sequence: CDR1 LGHDT, CDR2 YNNKEL (reference sequence). The CDR3 extends over 13 amino acids. V was clipped by 0 bases and J by 6 bases, with 5 bases between them. The DNA for the CDR3 is TGTGCCAGCAGCCAAGACGGGCCCGGGGAGCTGTTTTTT. It encodes CASSQDGPGELFF.

The chain links TRBV12-3 or TRBV12-4 to TRBJ1-1, with a weak D call TRBD1 (6 bases). This CDR3 is 15 amino acids long. V was pared by 4 bases and J by 1 base, with 13 bases between. CDR3 DNA sequence: TGTGCCAGCAGTTCCATGGGACACGGGAACACTGAAGCTTTCTTT. This gives the protein CASSSMGHGNTEAFF.

The genes are TRBV2 and TRBJ2-5, with unresolved D. The CDR3 has 14 residues. Germline CDR1 reads SNHLY; CDR2 reads FYNNEI. V lost 7 bases and J 1 base, leaving 13 bases between the germline ends. The DNA for the CDR3 is TGTGCCAGCACCCAATTGACAAGCCAAGAGACCCAGTACTTC. It translates to CASTQLTSQETQYF.

The chain is built from TRBV7-9 and TRBJ2-2; TRBD1 might be the D (6 bases). The CDR3 spans 15 residues. Germline CDR1 is SEHNR and CDR2 is FQNEAQ (reference sequence). Trimming left V 1 base short and J 10 bases short, with 16 bases between. The CDR3 DNA reads TGTGCCAGCAGCTTAGTGAGGTGGACAGTTGAGGAGCTGTTTTTT. Translation gives CASSLVRWTVEELFF. The full variable domain, its missing parts supplied by reference TRBV7-9 and TRBJ2-2, is DTGVSQNPRHKITKRGQNVTFRCDPISEHNRLYWYRQTLGQGPEFLTYFQNEAQLEKSRLLSDRFSAERPKGSFSTLEIQRTEQGDSAMYLCASSLVRWTVEELFFGEGSRLTVL.

This clonotype has a handful of counts. The chain is built from TRBV5-6 and TRBJ1-1; no clear D gene. Trimming took off 4 bases at V and 3 bases at J, with 7 bases between the two ends. CDR1 is SGHDT, CDR2 YYEEEE, per germline. The CDR3 length is 12 residues. The CDR3 here is CASSPGDTEAFF. The CDR3 DNA sequence: TGTGCCAGCAGCCCCGGGGACACTGAAGCTTTCTTT. The variable domain in full, completed from reference TRBV5-6 and TRBJ1-1, reads DAGVTQSPTHLIKTRGQQVTLRCSPKSGHDTVSWYQQALGQGPQFIFQYYEEEERQRGNFPDRFSGHQFPNYSSELNVNALLLGDSALYLCASSPGDTEAFFGQGTRLTVV.

This clonotype was recorded many times. This chain uses TRBV7-2 with TRBJ2-1; TRBD2 agrees at 10 bases. The germline gives CDR1 SGHTA, CDR2 FQGNSA. V lost 4 bases to trimming and J lost 4 bases; unmatched junction nucleotides: 1. This CDR3 contains 14 residues. The CDR3 sequence: CASSSLAGYNEQFF. CDR3 nucleotide sequence: TGTGCCAGCAGCTCACTAGCGGGGTACAATGAGCAGTTCTTC.

This clonotype was observed a handful of times. The V call is TRBV6-5, the J call TRBJ2-7, with D perhaps matching TRBD2 (6 bases). Germline CDR1 and CDR2: MNHEY and SVGAGI. The CDR3 is made up of 12 amino acids. V lost 7 bases to trimming and J lost 7 bases, with 14 bases between them. This chain's CDR3 is CASTGSSREQYF. CDR3 DNA: TGTGCCAGCACCGGGAGCTCCCGTGAGCAGTACTTC.

This chain uses TRBV15 with TRBJ1-1; tentative D call: TRBD1 (6 bases). The CDR3 spans 17 residues. Germline-derived CDR1 and CDR2 are LNHNV and YYDKDF (reference sequence). The ends were cut back, 2 bases at V and 0 bases at J, with 16 bases in the middle. The DNA of the CDR3 is TGTGCCACCAGCAGACCAACTGCGAAGGGGGTGAACACTGAAGCTTTCTTT. It yields the protein CATSRPTAKGVNTEAFF.

This clonotype was detected a few times. V and J are TRBV7-9 and TRBJ2-3, with 11 bases fitting TRBD2. In germline, CDR1 is SEHNR, CDR2 FQNEAQ (reference sequence). The CDR3 runs 15 residues. V dropped 5 bases and J dropped 5; count of bases not matched to a gene: 6. CDR3 bases: TGTGCCAGCAGCCCTAGCGGGAGGCACGTAGATACGCAGTATTTT. Residues: CASSPSGRHVDTQYF.

This rearrangement joins TRBV12-5 to TRBJ2-1; 10 bases map to TRBD1. There are 16 residues in the CDR3. Looked up from germline, CDR1 is LGHNT and CDR2 is FRNRAP. V lost 2 bases and J lost 8; bases outside the gene matches: 9. CDR3 bases: TGTGCTAGTGGTTTGACCACGGGACAGGGGATCGATGAGCAGTTCTTC. Amino acids: CASGLTTGQGIDEQFF.